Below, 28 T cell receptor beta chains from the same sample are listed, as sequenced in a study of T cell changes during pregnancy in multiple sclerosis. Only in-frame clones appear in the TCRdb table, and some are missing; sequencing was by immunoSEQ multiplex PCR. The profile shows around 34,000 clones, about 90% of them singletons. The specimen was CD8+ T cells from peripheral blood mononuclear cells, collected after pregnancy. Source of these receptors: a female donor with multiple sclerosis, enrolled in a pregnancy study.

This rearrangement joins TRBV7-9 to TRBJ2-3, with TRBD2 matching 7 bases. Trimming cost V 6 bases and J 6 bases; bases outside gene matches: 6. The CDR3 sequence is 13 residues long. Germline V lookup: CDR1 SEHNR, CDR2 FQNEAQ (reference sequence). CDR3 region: CASSLPSGDTQYF. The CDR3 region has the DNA TGTGCCAGCAGTTTACCTAGCGGCGATACGCAGTATTTT.

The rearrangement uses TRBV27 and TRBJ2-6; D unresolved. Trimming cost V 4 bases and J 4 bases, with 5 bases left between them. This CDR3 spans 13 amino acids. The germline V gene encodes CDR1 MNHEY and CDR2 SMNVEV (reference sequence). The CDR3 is CASSWAGANVLTF. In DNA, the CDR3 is TGTGCCAGCAGTTGGGCCGGGGCCAACGTCCTGACTTTC.

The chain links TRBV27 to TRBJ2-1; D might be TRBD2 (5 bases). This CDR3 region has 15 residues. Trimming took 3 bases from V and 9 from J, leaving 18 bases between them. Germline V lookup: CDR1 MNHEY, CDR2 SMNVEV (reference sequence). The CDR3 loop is CASSFSTGSRGEQFF. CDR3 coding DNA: TGTGCCAGCAGTTTTTCAACGGGGTCCCGGGGTGAGCAGTTCTTC.

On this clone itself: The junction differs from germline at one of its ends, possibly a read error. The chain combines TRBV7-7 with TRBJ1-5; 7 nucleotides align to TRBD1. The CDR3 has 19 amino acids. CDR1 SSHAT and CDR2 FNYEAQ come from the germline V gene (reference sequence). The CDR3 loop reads CASSLSPETLYRGSQPQHF. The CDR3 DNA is TGTGCTAGCAGCCTATCCCCCGAAACACTATACAGGGGATCCCAGCCCCAGCATTTT. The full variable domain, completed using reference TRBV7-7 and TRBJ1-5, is GAGVSQSPRYKVTKRGQDVTLRCDPISSHATLYWYQQALGQGPEFLTYFNYEAQPDKSGLPSDRFSAERPEGSISTLTIQRTEQRDSAMYRCASSLSPETLYRGSQPQHFGDGTRLSIL.

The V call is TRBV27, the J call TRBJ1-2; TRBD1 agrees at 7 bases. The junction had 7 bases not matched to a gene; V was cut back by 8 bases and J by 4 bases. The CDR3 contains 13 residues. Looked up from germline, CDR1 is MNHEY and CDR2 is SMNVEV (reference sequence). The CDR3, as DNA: TGTGCCAGCCAACAGGGGTTGGGCTATGGCTACACCTTC. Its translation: CASQQGLGYGYTF.

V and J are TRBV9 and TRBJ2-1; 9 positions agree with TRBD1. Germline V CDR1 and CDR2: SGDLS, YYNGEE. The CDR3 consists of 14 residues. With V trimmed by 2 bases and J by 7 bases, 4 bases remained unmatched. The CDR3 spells CASSVGTGINEQFF. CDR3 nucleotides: TGTGCCAGCAGCGTCGGGACAGGGATAAATGAGCAGTTCTTC.

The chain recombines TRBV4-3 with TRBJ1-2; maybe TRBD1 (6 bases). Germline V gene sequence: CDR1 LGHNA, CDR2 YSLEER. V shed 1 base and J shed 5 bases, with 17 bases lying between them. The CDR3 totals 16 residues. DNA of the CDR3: TGCGCCAGCAGCCAAGCGGCCCCAACAGGGATTTATGGCTACACCTTC. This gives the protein CASSQAAPTGIYGYTF.

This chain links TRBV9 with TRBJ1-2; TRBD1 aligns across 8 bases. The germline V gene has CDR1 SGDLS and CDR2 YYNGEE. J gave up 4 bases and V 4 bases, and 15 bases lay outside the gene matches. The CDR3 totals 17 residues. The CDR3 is CASSPTPGQVTPYGYTF. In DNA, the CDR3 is TGTGCCAGCAGCCCTACACCGGGACAGGTAACGCCCTATGGCTACACCTTC.

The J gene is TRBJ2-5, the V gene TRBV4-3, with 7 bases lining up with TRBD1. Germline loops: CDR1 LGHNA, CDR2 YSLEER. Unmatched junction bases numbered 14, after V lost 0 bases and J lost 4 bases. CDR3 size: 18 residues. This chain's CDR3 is CASSQERPPGGSGETQYF. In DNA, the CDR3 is TGCGCCAGCAGCCAAGAACGGCCCCCAGGGGGAAGTGGAGAGACCCAGTACTTC.

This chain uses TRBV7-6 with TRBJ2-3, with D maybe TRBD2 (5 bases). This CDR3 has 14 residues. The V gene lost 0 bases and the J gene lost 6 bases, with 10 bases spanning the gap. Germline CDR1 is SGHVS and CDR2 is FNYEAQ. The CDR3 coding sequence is TGTGCCAGCAGCTTAGCACCGGGATTGGATACGCAGTATTTT. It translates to CASSLAPGLDTQYF. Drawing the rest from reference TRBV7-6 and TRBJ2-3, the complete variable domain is GAGVSQSPRYKVTKRGQDVALRCDPISGHVSLYWYRQALGQGPEFLTYFNYEAQQDKSGLPNDRFSAERPEGSISTLTIQRTEQRDSAMYRCASSLAPGLDTQYFGPGTRLTVL.

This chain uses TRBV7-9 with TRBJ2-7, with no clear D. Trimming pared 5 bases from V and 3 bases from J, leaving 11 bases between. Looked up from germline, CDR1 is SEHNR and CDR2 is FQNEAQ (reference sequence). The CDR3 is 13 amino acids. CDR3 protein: CASSHESHYEQYF. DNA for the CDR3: TGTGCCAGCAGCCACGAGAGCCACTACGAGCAGTACTTC. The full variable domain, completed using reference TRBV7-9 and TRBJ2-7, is DTGVSQNPRHKITKRGQNVTFRCDPISEHNRLYWYRQTLGQGPEFLTYFQNEAQLEKSRLLSDRFSAERPKGSFSTLEIQRTEQGDSAMYLCASSHESHYEQYFGPGTRLTVT.

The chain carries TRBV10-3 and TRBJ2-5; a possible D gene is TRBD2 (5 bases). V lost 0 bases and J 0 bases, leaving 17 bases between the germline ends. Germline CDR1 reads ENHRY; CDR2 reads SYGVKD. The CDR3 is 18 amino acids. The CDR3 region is CAISESMEAQSYQETQYF. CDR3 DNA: TGTGCCATCAGTGAGTCGATGGAGGCCCAGAGCTACCAAGAGACCCAGTACTTC.

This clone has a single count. The CDR3 nucleotides are TGTGCCAGCAGTTTATTCATGAACACTGAAGCTTTCTTT. Amino acid sequence: CASSLFMNTEAFF. The V gene is TRBV27, the J gene TRBJ1-1; D gene uncertain. Germline V CDR1 and CDR2: MNHEY, SMNVEV (reference sequence). Trimming pared 1 base from V and 0 bases from J, leaving 3 bases between. The CDR3 runs to 13 residues.

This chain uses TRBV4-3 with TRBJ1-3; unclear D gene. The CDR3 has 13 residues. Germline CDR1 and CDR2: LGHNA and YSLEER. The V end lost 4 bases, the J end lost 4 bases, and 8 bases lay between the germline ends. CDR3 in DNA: TGCGCCAGCAGCCCTTCGAGGGGAAACACCATATATTTT. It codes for CASSPSRGNTIYF.

The DNA of the CDR3 is TGTGCCAGCAGCTTAGATCGGCAGCGGGGTAGCTATGAGCAGTTCTTC. This translates into CASSLDRQRGSYEQFF. The genes are TRBV11-3 and TRBJ2-1; 7 bases are a match to TRBD2. Germline lookup yields CDR1 SGHNT and CDR2 YENEEA. Trimming took 0 bases from V and 8 from J; bases not matched to a gene: 10. The CDR3 length is 16 residues.

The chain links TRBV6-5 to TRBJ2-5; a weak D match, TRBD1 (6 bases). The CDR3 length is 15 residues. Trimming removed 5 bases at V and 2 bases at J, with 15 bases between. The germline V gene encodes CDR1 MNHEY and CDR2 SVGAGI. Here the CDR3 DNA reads TGTGCCAGCAGTACCTTAGGGGGAGATCAAGAGACCCAGTACTTC. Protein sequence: CASSTLGGDQETQYF.

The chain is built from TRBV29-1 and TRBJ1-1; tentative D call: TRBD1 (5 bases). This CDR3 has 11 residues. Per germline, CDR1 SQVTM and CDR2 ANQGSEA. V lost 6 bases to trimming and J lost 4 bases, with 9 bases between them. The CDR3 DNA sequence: TGCAGCGTGGGGGGGGGCACTGAAGCTTTCTTT. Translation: CSVGGGTEAFF.

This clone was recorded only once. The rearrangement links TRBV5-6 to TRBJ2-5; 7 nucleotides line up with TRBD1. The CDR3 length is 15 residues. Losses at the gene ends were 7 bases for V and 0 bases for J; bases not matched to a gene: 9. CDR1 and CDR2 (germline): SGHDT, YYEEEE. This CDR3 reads CASALARGNQETQYF. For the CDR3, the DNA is TGTGCCAGCGCTCTAGCCAGGGGGAACCAAGAGACCCAGTACTTC.

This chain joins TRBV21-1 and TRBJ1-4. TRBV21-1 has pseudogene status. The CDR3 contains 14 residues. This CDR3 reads CASSQAQGGKKLFF. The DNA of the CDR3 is TGTGCCAGCAGTCAAGCCCAGGGAGGGAAAAAACTGTTTTTT.

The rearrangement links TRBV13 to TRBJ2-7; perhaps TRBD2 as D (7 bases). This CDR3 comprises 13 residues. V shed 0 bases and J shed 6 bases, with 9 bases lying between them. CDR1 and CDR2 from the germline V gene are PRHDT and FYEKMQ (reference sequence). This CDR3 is CASSLGRGAEQYF. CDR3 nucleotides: TGTGCCAGCAGCTTAGGTCGGGGGGCCGAGCAGTACTTC. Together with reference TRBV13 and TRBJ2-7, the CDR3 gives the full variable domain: AAGVIQSPRHLIKEKRETATLKCYPIPRHDTVYWYQQGPGQDPQFLISFYEKMQSDKGSIPDRFSAQQFSDYHSELNMSSLELGDSALYFCASSLGRGAEQYFGPGTRLTVT.

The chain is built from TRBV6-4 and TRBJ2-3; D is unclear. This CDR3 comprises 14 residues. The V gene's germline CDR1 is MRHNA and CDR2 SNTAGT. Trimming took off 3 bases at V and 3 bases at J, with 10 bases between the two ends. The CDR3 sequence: CASSEIDGTDTQYF. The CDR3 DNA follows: TGTGCCAGCAGTGAGATAGATGGTACAGATACGCAGTATTTT.

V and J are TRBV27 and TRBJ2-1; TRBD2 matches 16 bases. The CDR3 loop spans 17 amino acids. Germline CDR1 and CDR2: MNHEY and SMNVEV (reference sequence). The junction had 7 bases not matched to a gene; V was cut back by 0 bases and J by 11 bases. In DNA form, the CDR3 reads TGTGCCAGCAGTTTATCGGGGACTAGCGGGGGGGCACGTAAGCAGTTCTTC. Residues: CASSLSGTSGGARKQFF.

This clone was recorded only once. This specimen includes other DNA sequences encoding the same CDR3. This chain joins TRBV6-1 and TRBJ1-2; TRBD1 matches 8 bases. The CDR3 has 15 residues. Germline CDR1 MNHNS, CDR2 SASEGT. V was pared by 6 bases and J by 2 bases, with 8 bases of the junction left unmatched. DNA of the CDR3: TGTGCCAGCAGAACCGGACAGGGACCGAACTATGGCTACACCTTC. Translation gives CASRTGQGPNYGYTF.

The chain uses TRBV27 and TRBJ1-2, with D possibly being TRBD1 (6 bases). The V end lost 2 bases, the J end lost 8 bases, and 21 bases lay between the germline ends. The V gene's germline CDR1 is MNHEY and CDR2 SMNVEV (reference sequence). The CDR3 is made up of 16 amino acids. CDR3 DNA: TGTGCCAGCAGTTTAGGCAGTTGGGGAACAGGGAACGGCTACACCTTC. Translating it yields CASSLGSWGTGNGYTF.

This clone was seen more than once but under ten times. CDR3 nucleotides: TGCGCCAGCAGCCAAGATACCCAGGGGCCTCTCAATGAGCAGTTCTTC. The encoded protein is CASSQDTQGPLNEQFF. The chain is built from TRBV4-3 and TRBJ2-1; D perhaps matches TRBD1 (6 bases). Per germline, CDR1 LGHNA and CDR2 YSLEER. Deletions cut 0 bases from V and 6 bases from J, with 15 bases between. CDR3 size: 16 residues.

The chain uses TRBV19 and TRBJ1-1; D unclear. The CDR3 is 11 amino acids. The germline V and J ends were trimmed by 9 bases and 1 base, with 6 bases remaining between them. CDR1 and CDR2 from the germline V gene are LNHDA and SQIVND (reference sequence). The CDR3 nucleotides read TGTGCCAGCAGGAAGAACACTGAAGCTTTCTTT. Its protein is CASRKNTEAFF.

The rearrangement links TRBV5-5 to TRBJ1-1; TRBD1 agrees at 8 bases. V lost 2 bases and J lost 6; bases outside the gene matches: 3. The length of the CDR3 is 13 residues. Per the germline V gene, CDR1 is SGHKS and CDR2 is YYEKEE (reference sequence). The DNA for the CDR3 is TGTGCCAGCAGCTTCCAGGGGGCACCTGAAGCTTTCTTT. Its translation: CASSFQGAPEAFF. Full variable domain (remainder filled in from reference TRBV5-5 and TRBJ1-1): DAGVTQSPTHLIKTRGQQVTLRCSPISGHKSVSWYQQVLGQGPQFIFQYYEKEERGRGNFPDRFSARQFPNYSSELNVNALLLGDSALYLCASSFQGAPEAFFGQGTRLTVV.

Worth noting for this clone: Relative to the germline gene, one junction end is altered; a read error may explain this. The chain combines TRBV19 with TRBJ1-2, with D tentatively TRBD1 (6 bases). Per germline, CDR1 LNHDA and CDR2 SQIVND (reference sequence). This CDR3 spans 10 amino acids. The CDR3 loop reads CASSTGRLFF. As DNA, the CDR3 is TGTGCCAGTTCGACAGGCCGGCTTTTCTTC.